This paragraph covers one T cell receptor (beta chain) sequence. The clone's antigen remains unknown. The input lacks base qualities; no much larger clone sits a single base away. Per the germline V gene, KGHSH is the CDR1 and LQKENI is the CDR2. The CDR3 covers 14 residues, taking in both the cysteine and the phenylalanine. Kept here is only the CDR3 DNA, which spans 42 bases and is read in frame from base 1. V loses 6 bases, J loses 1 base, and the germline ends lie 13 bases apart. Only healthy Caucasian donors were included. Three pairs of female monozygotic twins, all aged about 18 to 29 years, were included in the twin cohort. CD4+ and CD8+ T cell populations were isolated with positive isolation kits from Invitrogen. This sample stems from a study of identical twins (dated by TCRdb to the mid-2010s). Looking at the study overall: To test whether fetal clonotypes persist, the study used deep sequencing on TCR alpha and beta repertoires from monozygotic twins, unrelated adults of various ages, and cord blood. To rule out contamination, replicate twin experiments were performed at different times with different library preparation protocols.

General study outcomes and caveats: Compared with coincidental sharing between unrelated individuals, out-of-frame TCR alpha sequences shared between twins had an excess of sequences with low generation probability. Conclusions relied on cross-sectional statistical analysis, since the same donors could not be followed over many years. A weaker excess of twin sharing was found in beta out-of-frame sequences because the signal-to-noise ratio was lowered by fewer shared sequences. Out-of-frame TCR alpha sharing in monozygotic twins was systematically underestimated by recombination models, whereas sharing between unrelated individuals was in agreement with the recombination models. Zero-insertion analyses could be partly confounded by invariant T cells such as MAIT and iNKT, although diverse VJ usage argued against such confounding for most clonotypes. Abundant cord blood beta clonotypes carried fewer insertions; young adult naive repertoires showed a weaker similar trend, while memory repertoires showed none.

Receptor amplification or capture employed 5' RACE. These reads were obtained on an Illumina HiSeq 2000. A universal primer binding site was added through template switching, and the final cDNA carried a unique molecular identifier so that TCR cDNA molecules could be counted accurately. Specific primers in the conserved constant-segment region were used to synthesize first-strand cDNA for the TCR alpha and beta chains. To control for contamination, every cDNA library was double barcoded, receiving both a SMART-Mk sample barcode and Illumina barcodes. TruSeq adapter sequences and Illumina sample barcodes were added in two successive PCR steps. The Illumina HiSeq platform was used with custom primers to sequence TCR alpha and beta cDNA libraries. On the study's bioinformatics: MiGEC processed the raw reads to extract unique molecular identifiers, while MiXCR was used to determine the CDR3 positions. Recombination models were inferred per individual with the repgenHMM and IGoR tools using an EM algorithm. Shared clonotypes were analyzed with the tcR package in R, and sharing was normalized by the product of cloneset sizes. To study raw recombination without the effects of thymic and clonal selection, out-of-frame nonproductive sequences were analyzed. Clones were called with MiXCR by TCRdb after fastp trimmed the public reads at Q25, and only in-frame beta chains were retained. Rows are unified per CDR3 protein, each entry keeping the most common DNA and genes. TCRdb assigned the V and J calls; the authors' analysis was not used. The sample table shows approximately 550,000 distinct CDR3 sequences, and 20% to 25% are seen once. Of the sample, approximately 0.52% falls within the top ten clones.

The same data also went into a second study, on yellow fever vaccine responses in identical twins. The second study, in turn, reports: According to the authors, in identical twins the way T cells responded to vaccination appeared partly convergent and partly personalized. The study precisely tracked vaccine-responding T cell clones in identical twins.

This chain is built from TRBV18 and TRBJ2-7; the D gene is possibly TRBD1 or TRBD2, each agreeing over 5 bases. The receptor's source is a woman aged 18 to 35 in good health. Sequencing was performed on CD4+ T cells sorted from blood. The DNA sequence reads TGTGCCAGCTCCGAAGGGACCGGATCCTACGAGCAGTACTTC. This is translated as CASSEGTGSYEQYF.